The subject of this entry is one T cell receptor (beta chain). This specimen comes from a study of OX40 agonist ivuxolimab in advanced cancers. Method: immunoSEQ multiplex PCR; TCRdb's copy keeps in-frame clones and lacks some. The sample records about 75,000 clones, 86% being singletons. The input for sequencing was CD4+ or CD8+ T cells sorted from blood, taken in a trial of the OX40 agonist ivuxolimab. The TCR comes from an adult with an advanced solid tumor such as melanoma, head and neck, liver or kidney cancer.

CDR3 nucleotide sequence: TGCGCCAGCAGCTTGGAGACAGGACCGAACACCGGGGAGCTGTTTTTT. Translation: CASSLETGPNTGELFF. This rearrangement joins TRBV5-1 to TRBJ2-2; D might be TRBD1 (6 bases). The CDR3 sequence is 16 residues long. Trimming took 0 bases from V and 0 from J, leaving 9 bases between them. Germline CDR1 and CDR2: SGHRS and YFSETQ.